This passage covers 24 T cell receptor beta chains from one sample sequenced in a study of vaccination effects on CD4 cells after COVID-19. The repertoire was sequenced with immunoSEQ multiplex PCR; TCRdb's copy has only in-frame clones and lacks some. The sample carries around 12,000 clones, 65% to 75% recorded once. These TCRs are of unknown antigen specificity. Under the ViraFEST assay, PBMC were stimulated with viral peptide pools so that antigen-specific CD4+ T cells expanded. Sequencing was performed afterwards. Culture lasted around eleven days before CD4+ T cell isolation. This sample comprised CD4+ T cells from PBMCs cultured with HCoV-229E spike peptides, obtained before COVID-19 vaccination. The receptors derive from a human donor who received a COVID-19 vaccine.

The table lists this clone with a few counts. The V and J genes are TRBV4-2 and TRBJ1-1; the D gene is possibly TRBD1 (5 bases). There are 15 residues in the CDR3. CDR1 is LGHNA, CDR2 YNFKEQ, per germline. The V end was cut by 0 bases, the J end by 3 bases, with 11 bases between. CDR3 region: CASSQDGPGHTEAFF. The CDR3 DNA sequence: TGTGCCAGCAGCCAAGACGGCCCAGGGCACACTGAAGCTTTCTTT.

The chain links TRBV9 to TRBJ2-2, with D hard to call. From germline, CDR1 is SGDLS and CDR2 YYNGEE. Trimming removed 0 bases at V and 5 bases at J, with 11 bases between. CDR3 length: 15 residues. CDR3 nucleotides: TGTGCCAGCAGCGTAGACCCGGTCCGGACCGGGGAGCTGTTTTTT. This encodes CASSVDPVRTGELFF.

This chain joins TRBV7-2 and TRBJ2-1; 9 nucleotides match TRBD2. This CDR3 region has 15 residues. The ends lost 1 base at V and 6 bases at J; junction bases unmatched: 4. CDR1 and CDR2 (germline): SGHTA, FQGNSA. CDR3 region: CASSLVTSGGNEQFF. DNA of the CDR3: TGTGCCAGCAGCTTAGTGACTAGCGGTGGCAATGAGCAGTTCTTC.

The CDR3 nucleotides are TGTGCCAGCTCACCGACGGCCGATCAGCCCCAGCATTTT. It specifies CASSPTADQPQHF. This chain links TRBV18 with TRBJ1-5; D ambiguous. The CDR3 covers 13 residues. Trimming removed 3 bases from V and 5 bases from J, with 8 bases in between. Germline assignment: CDR1 KGHSH and CDR2 LQKENI.

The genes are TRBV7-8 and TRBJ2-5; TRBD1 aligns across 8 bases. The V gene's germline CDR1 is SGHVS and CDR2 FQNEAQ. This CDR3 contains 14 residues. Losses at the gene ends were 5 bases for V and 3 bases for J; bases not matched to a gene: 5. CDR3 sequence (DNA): TGTGCCAGCAGCCCTGGGACAGGAAAAGAGACCCAGTACTTC. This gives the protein CASSPGTGKETQYF.

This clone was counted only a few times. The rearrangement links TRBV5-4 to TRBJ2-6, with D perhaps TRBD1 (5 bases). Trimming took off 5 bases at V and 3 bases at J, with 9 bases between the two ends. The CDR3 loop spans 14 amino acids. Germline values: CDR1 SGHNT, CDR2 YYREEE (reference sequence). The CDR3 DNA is TGTGCCAGCAGGCCACAGGTTGGGGCCAACGTCCTGACTTTC. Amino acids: CASRPQVGANVLTF.

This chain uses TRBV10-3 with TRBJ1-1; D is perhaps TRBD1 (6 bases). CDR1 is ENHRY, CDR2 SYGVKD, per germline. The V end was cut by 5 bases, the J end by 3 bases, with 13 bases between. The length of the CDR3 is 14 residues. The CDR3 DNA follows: TGTGCCATCAGTAACAGGGATACCCACACTGAAGCTTTCTTT. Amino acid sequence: CAISNRDTHTEAFF.

In DNA, the CDR3 is TGTGCCAGCAGCCAAGGTCTGACGGCAAACTATGGCTACACCTTC. This sequence encodes CASSQGLTANYGYTF. The V call is TRBV3-1 (or the pseudogene TRBV3-2), the J call TRBJ1-2; the D is unclear. Trimming stripped 1 base from V and 2 bases from J, with 11 bases between. The CDR3 has 15 residues. Germline V gene data show CDR1 as LGHDT and CDR2 as YNNKEL (reference sequence).

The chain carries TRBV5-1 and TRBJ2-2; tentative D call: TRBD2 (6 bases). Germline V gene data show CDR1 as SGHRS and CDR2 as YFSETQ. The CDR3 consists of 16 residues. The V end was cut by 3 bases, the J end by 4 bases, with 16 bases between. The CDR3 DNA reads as TGCGCCAGCAGCTATCAGGGCGGGGTCGCCACCGGGGAGCTGTTTTTT. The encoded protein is CASSYQGGVATGELFF. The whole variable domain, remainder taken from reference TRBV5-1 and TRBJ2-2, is KAGVTQTPRYLIKTRGQQVTLSCSPISGHRSVSWYQQTPGQGLQFLFEYFSETQRNKGNFPGRFSGRQFSNSRSEMNVSTLELGDSALYLCASSYQGGVATGELFFGEGSRLTVL.

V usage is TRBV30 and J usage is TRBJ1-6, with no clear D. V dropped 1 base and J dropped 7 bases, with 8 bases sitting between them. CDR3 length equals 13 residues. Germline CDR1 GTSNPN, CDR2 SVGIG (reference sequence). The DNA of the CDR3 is TGTGCCTGGAGTGGGGGTTGGAATTCACCCCTCCACTTT. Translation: CAWSGGWNSPLHF.

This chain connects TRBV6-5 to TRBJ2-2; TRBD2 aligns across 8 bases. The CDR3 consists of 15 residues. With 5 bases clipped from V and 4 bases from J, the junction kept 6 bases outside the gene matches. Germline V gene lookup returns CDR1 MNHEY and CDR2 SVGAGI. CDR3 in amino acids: CASSTGLAGTGELFF. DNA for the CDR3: TGTGCCAGCAGTACAGGCCTAGCGGGCACCGGGGAGCTGTTTTTT.

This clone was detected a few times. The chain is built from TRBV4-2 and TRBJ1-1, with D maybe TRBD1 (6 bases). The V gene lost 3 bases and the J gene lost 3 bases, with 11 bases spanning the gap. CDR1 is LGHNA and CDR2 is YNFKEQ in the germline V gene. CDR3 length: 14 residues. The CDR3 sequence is CASSHQGSDTEAFF. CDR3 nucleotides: TGTGCCAGCAGCCACCAGGGGTCCGACACTGAAGCTTTCTTT.

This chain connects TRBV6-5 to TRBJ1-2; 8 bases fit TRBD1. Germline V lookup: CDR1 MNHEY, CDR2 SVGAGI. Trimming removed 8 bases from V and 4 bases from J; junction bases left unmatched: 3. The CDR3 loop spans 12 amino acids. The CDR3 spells CASRQGTYGYTF. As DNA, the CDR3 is TGTGCCAGCCGACAGGGGACCTATGGCTACACCTTC.

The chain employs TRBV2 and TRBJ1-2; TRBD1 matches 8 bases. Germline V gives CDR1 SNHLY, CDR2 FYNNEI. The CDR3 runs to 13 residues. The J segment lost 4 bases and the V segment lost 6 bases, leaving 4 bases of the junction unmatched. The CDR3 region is CASSQGAGYGYTF. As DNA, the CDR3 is TGTGCCAGCAGCCAGGGGGCTGGCTATGGCTACACCTTC.

CDR3 sequence: CASTNTRANTGELFF. The CDR3 DNA sequence: TGTGCCAGCACTAACACCCGCGCGAACACCGGGGAGCTGTTTTTT. This rearrangement joins TRBV2 to TRBJ2-2; D is undetermined. V was pared by 7 bases and J by 0 bases, with 12 bases between. The CDR3 extends over 15 amino acids. The germline gives CDR1 SNHLY, CDR2 FYNNEI.

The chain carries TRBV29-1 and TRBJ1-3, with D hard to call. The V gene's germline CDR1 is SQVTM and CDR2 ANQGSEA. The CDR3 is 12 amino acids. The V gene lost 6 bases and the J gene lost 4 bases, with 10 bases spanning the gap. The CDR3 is CSVRERGNTIYF. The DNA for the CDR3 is TGCAGCGTCCGGGAGAGGGGAAACACCATATATTTT.

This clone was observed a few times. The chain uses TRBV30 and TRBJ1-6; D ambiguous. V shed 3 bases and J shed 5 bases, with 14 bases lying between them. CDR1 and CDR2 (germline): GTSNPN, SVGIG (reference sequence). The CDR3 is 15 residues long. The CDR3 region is CAWRRPDNDNSPLHF. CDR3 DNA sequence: TGTGCCTGGAGAAGGCCCGACAACGATAATTCACCCCTCCACTTT. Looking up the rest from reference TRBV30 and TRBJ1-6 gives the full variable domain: SQTIHQWPATLVQPVGSPLSLECTVEGTSNPNLYWYRQAAGRGLQLLFYSVGIGQISSEVPQNLSASRPQDRQFILSSKKLLLSDSGFYLCAWRRPDNDNSPLHFGNGTRLTVT.

As DNA, the CDR3 is TGTGCCAGTAGTAAGATGTGGTCCGGGGGGAACTATGGCTACACCTTC. This codes for CASSKMWSGGNYGYTF. This chain connects TRBV19 to TRBJ1-2; D is perhaps TRBD1 (5 bases). CDR1 and CDR2 from the germline V gene are LNHDA and SQIVND (reference sequence). This CDR3 region has 16 residues. Deletions cut 4 bases from V and 2 bases from J, with 17 bases between. The full variable domain, completed using reference TRBV19 and TRBJ1-2, is DGGITQSPKYLFRKEGQNVTLSCEQNLNHDAMYWYRQDPGQGLRLIYYSQIVNDFQKGDIAEGYSVSREKKESFPLTVTSAQKNPTAFYLCASSKMWSGGNYGYTFGSGTRLTVV.

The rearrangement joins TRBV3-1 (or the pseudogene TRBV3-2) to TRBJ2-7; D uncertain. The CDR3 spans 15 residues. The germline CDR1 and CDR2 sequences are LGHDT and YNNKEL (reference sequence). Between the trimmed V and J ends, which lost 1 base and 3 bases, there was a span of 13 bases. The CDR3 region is CASSQGVALNYEQYF. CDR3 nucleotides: TGTGCCAGCAGCCAAGGCGTAGCCCTGAACTACGAGCAGTACTTC.

CDR3 loop: CASSPPRQGANYGYTF. The CDR3 bases are TGTGCCAGCAGCCCACCTAGACAGGGGGCCAACTATGGCTACACCTTC. The rearrangement links TRBV11-3 to TRBJ1-2; 10 nucleotides line up with TRBD1. CDR1 SGHNT and CDR2 YENEEA come from the germline V gene. Trimming at V came to 5 bases and at J to 2 bases, leaving 8 bases not matched to a gene. This CDR3 has 16 residues.

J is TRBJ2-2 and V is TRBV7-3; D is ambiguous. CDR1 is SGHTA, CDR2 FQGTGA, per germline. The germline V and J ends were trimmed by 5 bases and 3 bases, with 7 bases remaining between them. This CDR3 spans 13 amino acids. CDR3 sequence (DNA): TGTGCCAGCAGCCTACAGCACACCGGGGAGCTGTTTTTT. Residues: CASSLQHTGELFF. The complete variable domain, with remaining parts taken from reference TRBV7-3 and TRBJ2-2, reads GAGVSQTPSNKVTEKGKYVELRCDPISGHTALYWYRQSLGQGPEFLIYFQGTGAADDSGLPNDRFFAVRPEGSVSTLKIQRTERGDSAVYLCASSLQHTGELFFGEGSRLTVL.

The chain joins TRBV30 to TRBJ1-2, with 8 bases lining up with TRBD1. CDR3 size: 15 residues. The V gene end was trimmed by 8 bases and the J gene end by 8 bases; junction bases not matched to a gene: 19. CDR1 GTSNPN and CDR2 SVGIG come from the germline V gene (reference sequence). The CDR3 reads CAHSGRTGILYGYTF. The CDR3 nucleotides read TGTGCCCATAGTGGACGGACAGGGATCCTGTACGGCTACACCTTC.

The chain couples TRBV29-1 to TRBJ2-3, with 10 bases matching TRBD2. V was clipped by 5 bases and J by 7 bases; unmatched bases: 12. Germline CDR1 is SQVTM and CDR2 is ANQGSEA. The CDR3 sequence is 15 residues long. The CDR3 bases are TGCAGCGTTACCTTCGCGGCTAGCGGGAGTTATACGCAGTATTTT. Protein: CSVTFAASGSYTQYF.

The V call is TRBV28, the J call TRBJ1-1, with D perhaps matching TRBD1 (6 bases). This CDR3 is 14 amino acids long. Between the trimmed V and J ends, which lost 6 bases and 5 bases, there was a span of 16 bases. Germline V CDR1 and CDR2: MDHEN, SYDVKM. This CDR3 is CASRYSLRGTEAFF. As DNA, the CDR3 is TGTGCCAGCAGATACAGCCTCAGGGGTACTGAAGCTTTCTTT.